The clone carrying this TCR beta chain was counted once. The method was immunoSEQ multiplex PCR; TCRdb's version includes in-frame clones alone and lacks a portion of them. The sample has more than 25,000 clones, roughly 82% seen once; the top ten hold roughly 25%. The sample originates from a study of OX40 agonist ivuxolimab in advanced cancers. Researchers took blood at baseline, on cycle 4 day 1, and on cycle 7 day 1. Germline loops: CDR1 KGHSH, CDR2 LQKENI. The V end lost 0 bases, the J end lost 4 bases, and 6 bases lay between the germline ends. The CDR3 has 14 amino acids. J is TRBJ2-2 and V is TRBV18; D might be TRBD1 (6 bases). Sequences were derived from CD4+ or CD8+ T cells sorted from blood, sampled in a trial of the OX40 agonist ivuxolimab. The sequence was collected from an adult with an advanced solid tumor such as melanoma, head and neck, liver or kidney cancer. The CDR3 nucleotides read TGTGCCAGCTCACCACCGGGGGCCACCGGGGAGCTGTTTTTT. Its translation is CASSPPGATGELFF. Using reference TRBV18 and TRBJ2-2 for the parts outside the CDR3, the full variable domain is NAGVMQNPRHLVRRRGQEARLRCSPMKGHSHVYWYRQLPEEGLKFMVYLQKENIIDESGMPKERFSAEFPKEGPSILRIQQVVRGDSAAYFCASSPPGATGELFFGEGSRLTVL.